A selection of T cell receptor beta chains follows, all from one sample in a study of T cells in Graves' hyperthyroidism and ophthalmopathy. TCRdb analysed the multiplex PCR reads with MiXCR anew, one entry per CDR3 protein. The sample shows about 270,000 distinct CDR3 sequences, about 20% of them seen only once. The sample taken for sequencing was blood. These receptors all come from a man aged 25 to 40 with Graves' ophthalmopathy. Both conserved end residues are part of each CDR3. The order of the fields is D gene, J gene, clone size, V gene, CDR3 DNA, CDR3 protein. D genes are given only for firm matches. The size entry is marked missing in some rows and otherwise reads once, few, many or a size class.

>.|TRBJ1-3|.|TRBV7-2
TGTGCCAGCAGCTCCCTCGGGCGGAGTGGAAACACCATATATTTT
CASSSLGRSGNTIYF
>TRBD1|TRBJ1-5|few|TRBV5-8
TGTGCCAGCAGCTACGGAACAGGGGGCATTCGGCAGCCCCAGCATTTT
CASSYGTGGIRQPQHF
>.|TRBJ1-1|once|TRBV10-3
TGTGCCGTTCGACCTTCGGGTGGCAGGGCGGACACTGAAGCTTTCTTT
CAVRPSGGRADTEAFF
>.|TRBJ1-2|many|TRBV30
TGTGCCTGGACCCGGCGGGGGGATGGCTACACCTTC
CAWTRRGDGYTF
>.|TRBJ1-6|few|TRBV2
TGTGCCAGCAGTGAAGGTGGGGTTCGCCATTCACCCCTCCACTTT
CASSEGGVRHSPLHF
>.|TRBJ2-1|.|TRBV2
TGTGCCAGCAGTGAGGGAGCGGGTTTGGATAGCCTCCACAATGAGCAGTTCTTC
CASSEGAGLDSLHNEQFF
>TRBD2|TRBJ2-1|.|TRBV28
TGTGCCAGCAGTTGGGGGGGAATCTACAATGAGCAGTTCTTC
CASSWGGIYNEQFF
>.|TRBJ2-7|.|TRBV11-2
TGTGCCAGCAGCTTGACAGGCGCCCACGAGCAGTACTTC
CASSLTGAHEQYF
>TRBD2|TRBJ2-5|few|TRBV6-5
TGTGCCAGCAGTTACGGGGCTAGCGGCCCAGAGACCCAGTACTTC
CASSYGASGPETQYF
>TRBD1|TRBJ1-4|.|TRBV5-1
TGCGCCAGCAGCGCCACAGGGGGTACGAATGAAAAACTGTTTTTT
CASSATGGTNEKLFF
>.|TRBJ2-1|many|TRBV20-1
TGCAGTGCTAGTTATTCGCCCAACTCCTACAATGAGCAGTTCTTC
CSASYSPNSYNEQFF
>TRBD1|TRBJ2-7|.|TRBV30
TGTGCCTGGAGTGTTTCAACGGGACAGGCCCAGGTAGAGCAGTACTTC
CAWSVSTGQAQVEQYF
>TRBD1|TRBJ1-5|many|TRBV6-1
TGTGCCAGCAGTGACGACAGGGGTGGCAATCAGCCCCAGCATTTT
CASSDDRGGNQPQHF
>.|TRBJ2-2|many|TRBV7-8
TGTGCCAGCAGCGTGTACAGAGGGGGAACCGGGGAGCTGTTTTTT
CASSVYRGGTGELFF
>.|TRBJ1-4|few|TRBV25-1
TGTGCCAGCAGTCCAAGGACAGCTGAAAAACTGTTTTTT
CASSPRTAEKLFF
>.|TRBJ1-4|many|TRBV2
TGTGCCAGCAGTGAGGAGGTGAATGAAAAACTGTTTTTT
CASSEEVNEKLFF
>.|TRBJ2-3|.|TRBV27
TGTGCCAGCAGCAACCTCGGGGGCAACACAGATACGCAGTATTTT
CASSNLGGNTDTQYF
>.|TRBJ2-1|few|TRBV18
TGTGCCAGCTCACCACCGAACGCGGGGCTATCCTACAATGAGCAGTTCTTC
CASSPPNAGLSYNEQFF
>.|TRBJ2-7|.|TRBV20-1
TGCAGTGTCATTTTCGGGACTGCGAAGAGCGAGCAGTACTTC
CSVIFGTAKSEQYF
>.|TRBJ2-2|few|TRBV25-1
TGTGCCAGCAGTCGAATGACCGGCACCGGGGAGCTGTTTTTT
CASSRMTGTGELFF
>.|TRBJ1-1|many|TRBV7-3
TGTGCCAGCAGCTTAACGGGCGCTGAAGCTTTCTTT
CASSLTGAEAFF
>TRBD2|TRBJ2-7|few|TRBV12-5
TGTGCTAGTGGTTTGGGCGACTCTAGCGGGGCAAACTACGAGCAGTACTTC
CASGLGDSSGANYEQYF
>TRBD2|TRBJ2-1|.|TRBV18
TGTGCCAGCTCACCACAAGGTCCTAGCGGGGGTAATGAGCAGTTCTTC
CASSPQGPSGGNEQFF
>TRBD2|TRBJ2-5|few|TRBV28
TGTGCCAGCAGTTTAAGGGGAGCGGGAGACAGAGAAGAGACCCAGTACTTC
CASSLRGAGDREETQYF
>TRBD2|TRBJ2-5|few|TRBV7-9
TGTGCCAGCAGCTTAGGGGGTGGGGTTAGCGGGAGACAAGAGACCCAGTACTTC
CASSLGGGVSGRQETQYF
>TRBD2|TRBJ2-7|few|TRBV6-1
TGTGCCAGCAGTCGACTAGCGGGAGATTACGAGCAGTACTTC
CASSRLAGDYEQYF
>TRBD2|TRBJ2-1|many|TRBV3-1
TGTGCCAGCAGCCAGAAACTAGCGGCCGGTGAGCAGTTCTTC
CASSQKLAAGEQFF
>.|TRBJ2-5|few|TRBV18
TGTGCCAGCTCACCACGTGTGGGCCAAGAGACCCAGTACTTC
CASSPRVGQETQYF